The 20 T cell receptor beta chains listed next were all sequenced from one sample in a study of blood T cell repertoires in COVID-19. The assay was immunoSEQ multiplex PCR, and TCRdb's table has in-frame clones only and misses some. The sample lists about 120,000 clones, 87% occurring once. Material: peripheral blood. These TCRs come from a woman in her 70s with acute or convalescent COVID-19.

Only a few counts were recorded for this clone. The chain's CDR3 is CASSPTFNQPQHF. DNA of the CDR3: TGTGCCAGCTCACCCACTTTTAATCAGCCCCAGCATTTT. The gene calls are TRBV18 and TRBJ1-5; D unclear. Germline V gene data show CDR1 as KGHSH and CDR2 as LQKENI. Deletions cut 3 bases from V and 4 bases from J, with 7 bases between. The CDR3 totals 13 residues.

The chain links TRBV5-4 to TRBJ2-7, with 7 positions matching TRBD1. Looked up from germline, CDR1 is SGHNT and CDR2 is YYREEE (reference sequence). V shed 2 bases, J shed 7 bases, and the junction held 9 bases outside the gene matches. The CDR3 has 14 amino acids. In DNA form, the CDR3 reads TGTGCCAGCAGCTTTTGGGGGACAGCTAGTGAGCAGTACTTC. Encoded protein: CASSFWGTASEQYF.

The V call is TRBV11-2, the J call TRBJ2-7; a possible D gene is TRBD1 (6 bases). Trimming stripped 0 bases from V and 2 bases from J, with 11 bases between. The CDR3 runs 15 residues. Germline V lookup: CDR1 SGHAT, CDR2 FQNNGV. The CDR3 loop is CASSLDHPGAYEQYF. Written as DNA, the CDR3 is TGTGCCAGCAGCTTAGATCACCCAGGGGCCTACGAGCAGTACTTC.

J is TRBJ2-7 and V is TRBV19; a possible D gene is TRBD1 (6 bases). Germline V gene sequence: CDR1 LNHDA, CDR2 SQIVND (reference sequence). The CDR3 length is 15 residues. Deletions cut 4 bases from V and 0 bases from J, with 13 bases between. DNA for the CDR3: TGTGCCAGTAGTAAGGGGGACCTCCGCTCCTACGAGCAGTACTTC. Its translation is CASSKGDLRSYEQYF.

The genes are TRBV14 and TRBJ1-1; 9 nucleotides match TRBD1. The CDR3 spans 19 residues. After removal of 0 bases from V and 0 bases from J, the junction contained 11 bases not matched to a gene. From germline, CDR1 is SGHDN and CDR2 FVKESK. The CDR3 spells CASSQDFPPGTGMNTEAFF. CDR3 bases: TGTGCCAGCAGCCAAGATTTCCCCCCCGGGACAGGGATGAACACTGAAGCTTTCTTT.

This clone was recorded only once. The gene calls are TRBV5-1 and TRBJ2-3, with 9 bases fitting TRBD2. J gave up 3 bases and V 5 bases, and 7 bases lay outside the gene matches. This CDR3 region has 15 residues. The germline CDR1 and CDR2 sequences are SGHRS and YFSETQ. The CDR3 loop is CASSSRGGGTDTQYF. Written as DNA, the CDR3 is TGCGCCAGCAGTTCGCGGGGGGGCGGTACAGATACGCAGTATTTT.

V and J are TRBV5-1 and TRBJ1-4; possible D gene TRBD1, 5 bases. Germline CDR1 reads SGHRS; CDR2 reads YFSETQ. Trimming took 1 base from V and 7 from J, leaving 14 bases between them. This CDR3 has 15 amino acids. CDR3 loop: CASSLTGSDTEKLFF. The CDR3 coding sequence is TGCGCCAGCAGCTTGACAGGATCGGATACTGAAAAACTGTTTTTT.

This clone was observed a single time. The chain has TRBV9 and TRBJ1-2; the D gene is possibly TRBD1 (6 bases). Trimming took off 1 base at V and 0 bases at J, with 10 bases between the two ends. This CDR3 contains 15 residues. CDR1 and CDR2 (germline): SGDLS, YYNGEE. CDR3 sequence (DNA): TGTGCCAGCAGCGTATTGTCAGGGGCTAACTATGGCTACACCTTC. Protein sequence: CASSVLSGANYGYTF.

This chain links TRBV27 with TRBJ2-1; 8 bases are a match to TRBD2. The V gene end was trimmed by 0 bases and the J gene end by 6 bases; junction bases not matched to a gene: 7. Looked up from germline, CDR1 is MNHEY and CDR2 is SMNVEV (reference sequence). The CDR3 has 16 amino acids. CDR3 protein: CASSLSSGGPRNEQFF. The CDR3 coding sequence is TGTGCCAGCAGTTTATCCTCGGGGGGGCCCCGCAATGAGCAGTTCTTC.

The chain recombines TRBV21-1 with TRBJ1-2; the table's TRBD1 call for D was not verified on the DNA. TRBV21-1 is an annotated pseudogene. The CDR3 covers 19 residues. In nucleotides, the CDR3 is TGTGCCAGCAGCCTCCCGTTTTTGGACAGGGGCTGGCTAGGCTATGGCTACACCTTC. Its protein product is CASSLPFLDRGWLGYGYTF.

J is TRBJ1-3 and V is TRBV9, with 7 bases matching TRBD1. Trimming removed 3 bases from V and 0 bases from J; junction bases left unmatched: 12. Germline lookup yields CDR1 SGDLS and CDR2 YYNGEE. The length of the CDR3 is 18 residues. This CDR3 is CASSGALTGPYSGNTIYF. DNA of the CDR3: TGTGCCAGCAGCGGAGCCCTGACAGGGCCCTACTCTGGAAACACCATATATTTT.

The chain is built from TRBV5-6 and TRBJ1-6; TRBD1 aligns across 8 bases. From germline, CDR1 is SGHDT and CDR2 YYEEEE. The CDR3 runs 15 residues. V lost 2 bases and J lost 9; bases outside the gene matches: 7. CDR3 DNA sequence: TGTGCCAGCAGCTTCTATCTGACAGGGGCTTCACCCCTCCACTTT. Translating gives CASSFYLTGASPLHF. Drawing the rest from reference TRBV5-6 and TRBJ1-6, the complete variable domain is DAGVTQSPTHLIKTRGQQVTLRCSPKSGHDTVSWYQQALGQGPQFIFQYYEEEERQRGNFPDRFSGHQFPNYSSELNVNALLLGDSALYLCASSFYLTGASPLHFGNGTRLTVT.

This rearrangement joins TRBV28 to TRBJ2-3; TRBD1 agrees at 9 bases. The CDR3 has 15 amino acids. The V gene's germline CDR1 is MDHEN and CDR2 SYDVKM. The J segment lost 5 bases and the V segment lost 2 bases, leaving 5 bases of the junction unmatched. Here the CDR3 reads CASSLGQGWLDTQYF. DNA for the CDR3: TGTGCCAGCAGTTTAGGACAGGGGTGGTTAGATACGCAGTATTTT.

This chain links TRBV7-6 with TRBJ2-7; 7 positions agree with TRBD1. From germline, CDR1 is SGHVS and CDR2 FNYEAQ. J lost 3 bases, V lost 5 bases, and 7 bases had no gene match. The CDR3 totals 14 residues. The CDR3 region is CASSQRQGDYEQYF. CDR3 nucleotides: TGTGCCAGCAGCCAAAGACAGGGCGACTACGAGCAGTACTTC.

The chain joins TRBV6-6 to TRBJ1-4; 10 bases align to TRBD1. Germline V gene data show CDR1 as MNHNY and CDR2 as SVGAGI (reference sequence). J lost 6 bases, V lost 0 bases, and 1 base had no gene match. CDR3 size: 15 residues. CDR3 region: CASSYSGTGDEKLFF. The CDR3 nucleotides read TGTGCCAGCAGTTACTCGGGGACAGGGGATGAAAAACTGTTTTTT.

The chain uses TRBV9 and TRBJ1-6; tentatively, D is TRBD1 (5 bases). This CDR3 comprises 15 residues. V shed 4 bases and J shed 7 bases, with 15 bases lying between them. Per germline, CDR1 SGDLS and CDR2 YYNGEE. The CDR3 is CASSPTLQENSPLHF. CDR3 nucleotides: TGTGCCAGCAGCCCCACCCTACAGGAAAATTCACCCCTCCACTTT.

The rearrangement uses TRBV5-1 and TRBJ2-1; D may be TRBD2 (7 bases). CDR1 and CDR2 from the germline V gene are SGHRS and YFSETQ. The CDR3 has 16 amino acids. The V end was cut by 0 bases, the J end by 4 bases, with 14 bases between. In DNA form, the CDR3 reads TGCGCCAGCAGCTTGGCCCTAGGGGGGGATTACAATGAGCAGTTCTTC. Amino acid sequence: CASSLALGGDYNEQFF. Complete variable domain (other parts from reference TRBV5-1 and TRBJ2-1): KAGVTQTPRYLIKTRGQQVTLSCSPISGHRSVSWYQQTPGQGLQFLFEYFSETQRNKGNFPGRFSGRQFSNSRSEMNVSTLELGDSALYLCASSLALGGDYNEQFFGPGTRLTVL.

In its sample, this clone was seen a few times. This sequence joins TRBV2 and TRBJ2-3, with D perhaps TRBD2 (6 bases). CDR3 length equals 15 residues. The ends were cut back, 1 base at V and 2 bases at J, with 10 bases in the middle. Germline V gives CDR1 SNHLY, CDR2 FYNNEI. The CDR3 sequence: CASSEVAGITDTQYF. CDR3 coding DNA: TGTGCCAGCAGTGAAGTGGCGGGGATCACAGATACGCAGTATTTT.

The CDR3 sequence is CASKKQTNTEAFF. The DNA for the CDR3 is TGCGCCAGCAAGAAACAGACGAACACTGAAGCTTTCTTT. This rearrangement joins TRBV10-1 to TRBJ1-1; D remains ambiguous. The CDR3 runs to 13 residues. The ends were cut back, 7 bases at V and 1 base at J, with 10 bases in the middle. Per germline, CDR1 WNHNN and CDR2 SYGVQD (reference sequence).

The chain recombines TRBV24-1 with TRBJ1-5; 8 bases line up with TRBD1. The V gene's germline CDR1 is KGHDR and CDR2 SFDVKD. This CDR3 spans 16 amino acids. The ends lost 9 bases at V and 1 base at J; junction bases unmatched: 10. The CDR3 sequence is CATRDRPLGSNQPQHF. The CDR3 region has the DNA TGTGCCACCCGGGACAGGCCCTTGGGCAGCAATCAGCCCCAGCATTTT.